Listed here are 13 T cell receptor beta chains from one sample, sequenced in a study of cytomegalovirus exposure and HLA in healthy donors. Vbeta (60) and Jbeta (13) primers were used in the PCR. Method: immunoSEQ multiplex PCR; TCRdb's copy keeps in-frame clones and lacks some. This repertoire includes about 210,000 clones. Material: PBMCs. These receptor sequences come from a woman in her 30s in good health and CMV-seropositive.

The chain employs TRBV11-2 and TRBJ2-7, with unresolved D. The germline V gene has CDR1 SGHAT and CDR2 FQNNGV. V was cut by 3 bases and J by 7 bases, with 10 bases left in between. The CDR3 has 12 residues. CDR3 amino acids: CASSFHSSEQYF. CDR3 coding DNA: TGTGCCAGCAGCTTTCACTCTTCTGAGCAGTACTTC. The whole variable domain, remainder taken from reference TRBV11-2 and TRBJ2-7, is EAGVAQSPRYKIIEKRQSVAFWCNPISGHATLYWYQQILGQGPKLLIQFQNNGVVDDSQLPKDRFSAERLKGVDSTLKIQPAKLEDSAVYLCASSFHSSEQYFGPGTRLTVT.

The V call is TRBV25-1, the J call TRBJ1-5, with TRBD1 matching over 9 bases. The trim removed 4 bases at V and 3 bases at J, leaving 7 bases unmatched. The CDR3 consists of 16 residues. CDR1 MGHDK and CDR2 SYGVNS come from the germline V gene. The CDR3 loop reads CASSGDRDKANQPQHF. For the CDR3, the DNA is TGTGCCAGCAGTGGGGACAGGGATAAGGCCAATCAGCCCCAGCATTTT.

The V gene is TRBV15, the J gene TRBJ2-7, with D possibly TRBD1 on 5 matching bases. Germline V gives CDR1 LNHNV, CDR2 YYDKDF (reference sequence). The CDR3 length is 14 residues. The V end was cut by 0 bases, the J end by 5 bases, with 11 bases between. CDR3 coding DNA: TGTGCCACCAGCAGAGACGACAGTTGGGACGAGCAGTACTTC. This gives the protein CATSRDDSWDEQYF.

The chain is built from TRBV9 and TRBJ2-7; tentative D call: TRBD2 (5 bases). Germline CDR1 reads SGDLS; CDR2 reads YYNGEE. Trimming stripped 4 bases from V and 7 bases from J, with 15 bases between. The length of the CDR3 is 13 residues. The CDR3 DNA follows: TGTGCCAGCAGCCAGGTCCCCTCGGGGGAGCAGTACTTC. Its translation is CASSQVPSGEQYF.

The CDR3 spells CASSLGAGAGDYGYTF. The CDR3 DNA reads TGTGCCAGCAGCCTAGGGGCGGGGGCAGGGGACTATGGCTACACCTTC. The rearrangement links TRBV7-8 to TRBJ1-2; possible D gene TRBD1, 6 bases. Germline lookup yields CDR1 SGHVS and CDR2 FQNEAQ. The CDR3 covers 16 residues. Trimming took off 5 bases at V and 3 bases at J, with 19 bases between the two ends.

The CDR3 protein is CASSSNSGTTNYGYTF. CDR3 coding DNA: TGTGCCAGCAGCTCCAACTCCGGGACAACTAACTATGGCTACACCTTC. The V and J genes are TRBV7-2 and TRBJ1-2; a weak D match, TRBD1 (6 bases). CDR1 is SGHTA, CDR2 FQGNSA, per germline. The CDR3 contains 16 residues. V was pared by 4 bases and J by 0 bases, with 15 bases between.

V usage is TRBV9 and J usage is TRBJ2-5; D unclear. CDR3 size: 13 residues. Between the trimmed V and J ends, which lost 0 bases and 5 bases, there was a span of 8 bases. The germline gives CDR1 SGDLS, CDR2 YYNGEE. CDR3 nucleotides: TGTGCCAGCAGCGTAGCTACCGGGGAGACCCAGTACTTC. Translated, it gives CASSVATGETQYF. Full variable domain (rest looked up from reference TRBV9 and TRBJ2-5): DSGVTQTPKHLITATGQRVTLRCSPRSGDLSVYWYQQSLDQGLQFLIQYYNGEERAKGNILERFSAQQFPDLHSELNLSSLELGDSALYFCASSVATGETQYFGPGTRLLVL.

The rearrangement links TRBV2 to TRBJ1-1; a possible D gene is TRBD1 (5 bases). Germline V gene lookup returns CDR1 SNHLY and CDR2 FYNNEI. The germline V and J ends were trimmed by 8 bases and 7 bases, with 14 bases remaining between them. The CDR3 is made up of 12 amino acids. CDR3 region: CASAGRRGEAFF. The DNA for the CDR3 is TGTGCCAGCGCCGGACGTAGGGGTGAAGCTTTCTTT.

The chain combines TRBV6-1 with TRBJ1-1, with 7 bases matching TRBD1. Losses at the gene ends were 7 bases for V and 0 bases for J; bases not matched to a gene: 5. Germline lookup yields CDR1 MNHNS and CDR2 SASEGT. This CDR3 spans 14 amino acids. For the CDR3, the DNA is TGTGCCAGCACCGACAGGGCGATGAACACTGAAGCTTTCTTT. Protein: CASTDRAMNTEAFF.

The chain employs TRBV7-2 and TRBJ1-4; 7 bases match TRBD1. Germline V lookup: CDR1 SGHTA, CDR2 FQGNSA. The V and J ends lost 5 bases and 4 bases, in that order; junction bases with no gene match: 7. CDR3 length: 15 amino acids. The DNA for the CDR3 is TGTGCCAGCAGCCCCCGGGACAGCAGTAATGAAAAACTGTTTTTT. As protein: CASSPRDSSNEKLFF.

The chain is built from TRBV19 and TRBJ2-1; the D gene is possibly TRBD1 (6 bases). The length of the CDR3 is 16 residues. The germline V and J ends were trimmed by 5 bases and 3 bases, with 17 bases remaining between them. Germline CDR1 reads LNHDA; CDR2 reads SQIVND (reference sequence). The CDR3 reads CASSYLPPDSYNEQFF. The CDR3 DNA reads TGTGCCAGTAGTTACCTCCCCCCGGACAGCTACAATGAGCAGTTCTTC. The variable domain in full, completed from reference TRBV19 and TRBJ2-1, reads DGGITQSPKYLFRKEGQNVTLSCEQNLNHDAMYWYRQDPGQGLRLIYYSQIVNDFQKGDIAEGYSVSREKKESFPLTVTSAQKNPTAFYLCASSYLPPDSYNEQFFGPGTRLTVL.

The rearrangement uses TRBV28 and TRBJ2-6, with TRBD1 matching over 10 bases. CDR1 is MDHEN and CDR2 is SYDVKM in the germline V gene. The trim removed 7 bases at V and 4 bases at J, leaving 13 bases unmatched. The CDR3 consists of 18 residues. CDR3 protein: CASTFSLGQGTGANVLTF. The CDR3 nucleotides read TGTGCCAGCACCTTCTCTTTGGGACAGGGGACCGGGGCCAACGTCCTGACTTTC.

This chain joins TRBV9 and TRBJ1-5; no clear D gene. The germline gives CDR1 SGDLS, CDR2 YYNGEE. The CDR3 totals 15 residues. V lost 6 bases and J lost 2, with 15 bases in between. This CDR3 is CASTQRAVGNQPQHF. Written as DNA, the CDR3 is TGTGCCAGCACCCAGCGGGCCGTGGGCAATCAGCCCCAGCATTTT.